One and the same sample provided the 21 T cell receptor beta chains below, sequenced in a study of T cell responses to AZD1222 COVID-19 vaccine (TCRdb year 2021). The library was prepared using the immunoSEQ multiplex PCR assay. The source is immuneACCESS, and TCRdb retained only in-frame sequences with V and J called. Part of the clones is not carried over; for the studies checked, unresolved V genes explain less than half of this, and the remainder is unexplained. In this sample the table shows 86,000 or so clones, under 95% of which occur a single time. Jointly, the top ten make up 11% of the sample. The time point label corresponds to: about 28 days (+/-7) after the second vaccine dose. This specimen was peripheral blood, taken 28 days after the second AZD1222 dose. The receptors derive from an adult who received the AZD1222 COVID-19 vaccine.

The genes are TRBV6-5 and TRBJ1-1, with D uncertain. V was shortened by 6 bases and J by 8 bases, with 10 bases between the two germline ends. This CDR3 contains 11 residues. Per the germline V gene, CDR1 is MNHEY and CDR2 is SVGAGI. This chain's CDR3 is CASSRFQEAFF. CDR3 coding DNA: TGTGCCAGCAGCAGATTCCAAGAAGCTTTCTTT.

The CDR3 nucleotides read TGTGCCAGCGGAACCCGGGGGCGTGGTAACTATGGCTACACCTTC. Translated, it gives CASGTRGRGNYGYTF. This chain links TRBV28 with TRBJ1-2, with a weak D call TRBD1 (6 bases). The CDR3 has 15 amino acids. V dropped 8 bases and J dropped 1 base, with 17 bases sitting between them. Per germline, CDR1 MDHEN and CDR2 SYDVKM.

The chain joins TRBV9 to TRBJ1-4; 8 bases align to TRBD1. Germline CDR1 reads SGDLS; CDR2 reads YYNGEE. The CDR3 has 16 residues. Losses at the gene ends were 0 bases for V and 7 bases for J; bases not matched to a gene: 8. The CDR3 sequence: CASSVEPGQGGEKLFF. CDR3 DNA: TGTGCCAGCAGCGTAGAGCCCGGACAGGGTGGTGAAAAACTGTTTTTT.

This chain uses TRBV12-3 or TRBV12-4 with TRBJ2-4, with 9 bases lining up with TRBD1. The CDR3 spans 12 residues. V gave up 8 bases and J gave up 7 bases; unmatched junction bases: 3. CDR3 region: CASRQGGNIQYF. The CDR3 coding sequence is TGTGCCAGCCGACAGGGGGGGAACATTCAGTACTTC.

This clone was observed once. The chain couples TRBV7-2 to TRBJ2-1, with 8 bases lining up with TRBD2. The CDR3 runs 16 residues. V was clipped by 3 bases and J by 4 bases; unmatched bases: 8. CDR1 and CDR2 from the germline V gene are SGHTA and FQGNSA. The CDR3 bases are TGTGCCAGCAGCTTCAGCCCGGGACTAGAGTACAATGAGCAGTTCTTC. This translates into CASSFSPGLEYNEQFF.

This rearrangement joins TRBV2 to TRBJ1-4, with unresolved D. The ends were cut back, 6 bases at V and 6 bases at J, with 11 bases in the middle. Germline V gives CDR1 SNHLY, CDR2 FYNNEI. This CDR3 spans 13 amino acids. The CDR3 here is CASRKSQDEKLFF. The DNA of the CDR3 is TGTGCCAGCAGGAAATCTCAGGATGAAAAACTGTTTTTT.

The rearrangement uses TRBV29-1 and TRBJ1-1; possible D gene TRBD1, 6 bases. Germline V gene sequence: CDR1 SQVTM, CDR2 ANQGSEA. Trimming stripped 6 bases from V and 1 base from J, with 12 bases between. This CDR3 is 13 amino acids long. The CDR3 DNA follows: TGCAGCGTCAACAGGGCCCCGAACACTGAAGCTTTCTTT. Protein sequence: CSVNRAPNTEAFF.

This chain connects TRBV29-1 to TRBJ1-2; maybe TRBD1 (6 bases). CDR1 is SQVTM, CDR2 ANQGSEA, per germline. The CDR3 is 14 residues long. The V end was cut by 4 bases, the J end by 3 bases, with 15 bases between. The CDR3 sequence is CSVGGGLGDYGYTF. The CDR3 DNA reads TGCAGCGTTGGAGGGGGACTCGGAGACTATGGCTACACCTTC. The variable domain in full, with the rest retrieved from reference TRBV29-1 and TRBJ1-2, is SAVISQKPSRDICQRGTSLTIQCQVDSQVTMMFWYRQQPGQSLTLIATANQGSEATYESGFVIDKFPISRPNLTFSTLTVSNMSPEDSSIYLCSVGGGLGDYGYTFGSGTRLTVV.

The genes are TRBV3-1 (or the pseudogene TRBV3-2) and TRBJ2-7; D not certain. With 5 bases removed from V and 1 base from J, the gap between germline ends came to 3 bases. Germline loops: CDR1 LGHDT, CDR2 YNNKEL (reference sequence). CDR3 length: 11 amino acids. CDR3 amino acids: CASSESYEQYF. The DNA for the CDR3 is TGTGCCAGCAGCGAATCCTACGAGCAGTACTTC.

V usage is TRBV7-9 and J usage is TRBJ1-1; D gene unclear. This CDR3 is 14 amino acids long. Trimming took off 2 bases at V and 3 bases at J, with 10 bases between the two ends. CDR1 and CDR2 (germline): SEHNR, FQNEAQ (reference sequence). CDR3 loop: CASSLQEGYTEAFF. In DNA form, the CDR3 reads TGTGCCAGCAGCTTACAAGAAGGGTACACTGAAGCTTTCTTT.

The V call is TRBV3-1 (or the pseudogene TRBV3-2), the J call TRBJ2-1, with TRBD2 matching 10 bases. This CDR3 contains 16 residues. The V gene end was trimmed by 1 base and the J gene end by 7 bases; junction bases not matched to a gene: 7. CDR1 is LGHDT, CDR2 YNNKEL, per germline (reference sequence). As DNA, the CDR3 is TGTGCCAGCAGCCAAGGGGGACTAGCGAACCGTAATGAGCAGTTCTTC. It encodes CASSQGGLANRNEQFF.

The chain combines TRBV5-1 with TRBJ2-7; 11 bases align to TRBD1. CDR1 SGHRS and CDR2 YFSETQ come from the germline V gene. The CDR3 covers 14 residues. J gave up 5 bases and V 2 bases, and 3 bases lay outside the gene matches. The CDR3 sequence is CASSFGQGANEQYF. For the CDR3, the DNA is TGCGCCAGCAGCTTCGGACAGGGGGCGAACGAGCAGTACTTC.

Here the CDR3 reads CASSLPHSPSSGNTIYF. Written as DNA, the CDR3 is TGTGCCAGCAGCTTACCCCATAGTCCCAGCTCTGGAAACACCATATATTTT. The chain couples TRBV7-8 to TRBJ1-3, with D hard to call. V shed 2 bases and J shed 0 bases, with 14 bases lying between them. This CDR3 has 17 amino acids. The germline gives CDR1 SGHVS, CDR2 FQNEAQ.

The V gene is TRBV3-1 (or the pseudogene TRBV3-2), the J gene TRBJ2-3; the D gene could be TRBD1 or TRBD2 (7 bases each). This CDR3 has 14 residues. Trimming shortened V by 0 bases and J by 8 bases, and 12 bases separated the two germline ends. Germline-derived CDR1 and CDR2 are LGHDT and YNNKEL (reference sequence). CDR3 nucleotides: TGTGCCAGCAGCCAAGAAGCGGGACAGATTACGCAGTATTTT. It is translated as CASSQEAGQITQYF.

J is TRBJ2-2 and V is TRBV11-2; the D is unclear. Germline V lookup: CDR1 SGHAT, CDR2 FQNNGV. CDR3 length equals 13 residues. With 1 base removed from V and 6 bases from J, the gap between germline ends came to 6 bases. CDR3: CASSLGVPGELFF. The CDR3 DNA is TGTGCCAGCAGCTTAGGGGTTCCCGGGGAGCTGTTTTTT. Based on the CDR3 plus reference TRBV11-2 and TRBJ2-2, the full variable domain is EAGVAQSPRYKIIEKRQSVAFWCNPISGHATLYWYQQILGQGPKLLIQFQNNGVVDDSQLPKDRFSAERLKGVDSTLKIQPAKLEDSAVYLCASSLGVPGELFFGEGSRLTVL.

The genes are TRBV5-5 and TRBJ1-6; perhaps TRBD1 as D (5 bases). The germline V and J ends were trimmed by 1 base and 10 bases, with 6 bases remaining between them. The germline gives CDR1 SGHKS, CDR2 YYEKEE (reference sequence). CDR3 length equals 12 residues. CDR3 protein: CASSLRGSPLHF. As DNA, the CDR3 is TGTGCCAGCAGCTTGAGGGGATCACCCCTCCACTTT.

This clone was observed a single time. The CDR3, as DNA: TGTGCCAGCAGCCAGGGCCTTCACGGTTCACCCCTCCACTTT. Translated, it gives CASSQGLHGSPLHF. The J gene is TRBJ1-6, the V gene TRBV7-3, with D possibly matching TRBD1 (5 bases). CDR1 SGHTA and CDR2 FQGTGA come from the germline V gene. The CDR3 contains 14 residues. V lost 5 bases to trimming and J lost 9 bases, with 14 bases between them.

The chain links TRBV6-6 to TRBJ1-6, with D perhaps matching TRBD1 (5 bases). Trimming pared 2 bases from V and 7 bases from J, leaving 12 bases between. Germline V gene lookup returns CDR1 MNHNY and CDR2 SVGAGI (reference sequence). The CDR3 consists of 15 residues. The CDR3 spells CASSYGDGKNSPLHF. Here the CDR3 DNA reads TGTGCCAGCAGTTACGGGGACGGAAAAAATTCACCCCTCCACTTT.

The genes are TRBV4-1 and TRBJ1-5; D gene unclear. Between the trimmed V and J ends, which lost 3 bases and 0 bases, there was a span of 6 bases. The CDR3 runs 14 residues. CDR1 is MGHRA and CDR2 is YSYEKL in the germline V gene. In nucleotides, the CDR3 is TGCGCCAGCAGCCAGACACCTAGCAATCAGCCCCAGCATTTT. Amino acid sequence: CASSQTPSNQPQHF.

With regard to this clone: Other DNA sequences of this sample code for an identical CDR3. The V and J genes are TRBV9 and TRBJ1-2, with TRBD1 as a possible D gene (6 bases). Germline V gene data show CDR1 as SGDLS and CDR2 as YYNGEE. The CDR3 runs 16 residues. V dropped 4 bases and J dropped 7 bases, with 23 bases sitting between them. CDR3 in DNA: TGTGCCAGCAGCTCATCCAGGAGGGGGGGACGAGGTGGCTACACCTTC. Translated: CASSSSRRGGRGGYTF.

The V gene is TRBV9, the J gene TRBJ1-3; 7 bases map to TRBD1. Germline CDR1 SGDLS, CDR2 YYNGEE. Losses at the gene ends were 4 bases for V and 0 bases for J; bases not matched to a gene: 7. The CDR3 is made up of 16 amino acids. CDR3 DNA: TGTGCCAGCAGCCCCCAGGGACAGCTCTCTGGAAACACCATATATTTT. Protein product: CASSPQGQLSGNTIYF.